This TCR beta chain was identified during a study of shared clonotypes between healthy human individuals. Germline CDR1 and CDR2: MGHRA and YSYEKL. V lost 2 bases to trimming and J lost 4 bases; unmatched junction nucleotides: 10. This CDR3 comprises 16 residues. Naive CD8 isolation took CD45RO-negative cells positively selected for CCR7 and excluded terminally differentiated effector memory CD45RA+ cells. When replicate PCRs were run on sorted subsets, they used 200 to 250 ng DNA, approximately 27,000 T cell genomes. TCRdb's table, derived via immunoSEQ multiplex PCR, lists solely in-frame clones and lacks some. Of about 2.2 million clones listed, about 93% are singletons.

This rearrangement joins TRBV4-1 to TRBJ2-7, with 8 positions matching TRBD2. Specimen: naive CD8+ T cells from PBMCs. This TCR was recovered from a man between 18 and 29 years old in good health. Some clones in this sample may be carry-over from other donors' samples. CDR3 coding DNA: TGCGCCAGCAGCCAACAGGGAAGCGGGAGTAGGTACGAGCAGTACTTC. Its translation: CASSQQGSGSRYEQYF.